This TCR beta chain was profiled in a study of T cell responses to AZD1222 COVID-19 vaccine. About the research overall: It was second doses at about 4 or about 12 weeks that were pooled. Study-level results: Vaccine-associated CD4 TCRs spanned spike, dominant at 160-218 and 743-854. Baseline seropositivity occurred in only six AZD1222 recipients. Among the donors, most were white British and more were female, and clonal diversity was possibly underestimated.

TCRdb keeps only in-frame clones here, not all; method: immunoSEQ multiplex PCR. In the table there are about 97,000 clones, roughly 90% of which are singletons. Comment on this clone: What it recognizes is unknown.

Deletions cut 3 bases from V and 5 bases from J, with 5 bases between. The CDR3 has 11 residues. Germline V gene data show CDR1 as SEHNR and CDR2 as FQNEAQ (reference sequence). This specimen consisted of peripheral blood, obtained on day 0 of AZD1222 vaccination. This rearrangement joins TRBV7-9 to TRBJ2-7; D is uncertain. The sequence was collected from an adult in good health. CDR3 sequence (DNA): TGTGCCAGCAGCTTGGCAGACGAGCAGTACTTC. Translated, it gives CASSLADEQYF.